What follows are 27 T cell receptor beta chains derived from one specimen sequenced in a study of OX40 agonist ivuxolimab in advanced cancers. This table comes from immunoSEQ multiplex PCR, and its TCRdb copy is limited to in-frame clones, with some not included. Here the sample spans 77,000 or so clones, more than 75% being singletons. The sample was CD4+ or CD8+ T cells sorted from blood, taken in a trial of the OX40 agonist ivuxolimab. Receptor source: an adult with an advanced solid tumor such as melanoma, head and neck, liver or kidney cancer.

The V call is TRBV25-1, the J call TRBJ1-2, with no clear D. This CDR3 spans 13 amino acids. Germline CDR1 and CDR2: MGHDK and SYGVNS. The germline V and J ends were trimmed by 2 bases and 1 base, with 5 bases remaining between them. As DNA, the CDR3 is TGTGCCAGCAGTGAAGGGAGTAACTATGGCTACACCTTC. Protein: CASSEGSNYGYTF.

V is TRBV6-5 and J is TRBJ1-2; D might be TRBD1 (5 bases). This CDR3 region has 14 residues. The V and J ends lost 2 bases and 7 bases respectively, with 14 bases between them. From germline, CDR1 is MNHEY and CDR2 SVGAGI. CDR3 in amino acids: CASSYRGQQGGYTF. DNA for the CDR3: TGTGCCAGCAGTTACAGGGGCCAGCAGGGTGGCTACACCTTC.

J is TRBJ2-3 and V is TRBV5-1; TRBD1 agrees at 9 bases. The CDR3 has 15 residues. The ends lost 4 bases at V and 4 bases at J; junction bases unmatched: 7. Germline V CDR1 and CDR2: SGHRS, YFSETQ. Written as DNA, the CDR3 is TGCGCCAGCAGCGCGGATGGGACAGGGTCAGATACGCAGTATTTT. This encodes CASSADGTGSDTQYF. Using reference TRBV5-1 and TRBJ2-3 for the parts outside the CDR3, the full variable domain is KAGVTQTPRYLIKTRGQQVTLSCSPISGHRSVSWYQQTPGQGLQFLFEYFSETQRNKGNFPGRFSGRQFSNSRSEMNVSTLELGDSALYLCASSADGTGSDTQYFGPGTRLTVL.

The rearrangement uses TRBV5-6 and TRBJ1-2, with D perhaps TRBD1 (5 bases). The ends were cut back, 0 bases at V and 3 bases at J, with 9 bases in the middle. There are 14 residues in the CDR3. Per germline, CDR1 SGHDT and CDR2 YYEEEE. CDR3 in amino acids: CASSLVGPDYGYTF. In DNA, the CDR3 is TGTGCCAGCAGCTTGGTGGGGCCGGACTATGGCTACACCTTC.

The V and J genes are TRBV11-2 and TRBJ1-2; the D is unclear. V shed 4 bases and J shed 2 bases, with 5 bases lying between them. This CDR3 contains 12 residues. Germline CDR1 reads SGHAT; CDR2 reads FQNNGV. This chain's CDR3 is CASSSVNYGYTF. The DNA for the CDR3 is TGTGCCAGCAGCTCCGTAAACTATGGCTACACCTTC.

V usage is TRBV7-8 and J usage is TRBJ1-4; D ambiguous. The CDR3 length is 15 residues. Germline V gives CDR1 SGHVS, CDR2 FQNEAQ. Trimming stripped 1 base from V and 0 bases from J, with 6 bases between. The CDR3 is CASSLEGATNEKLFF. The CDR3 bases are TGTGCCAGCAGCTTAGAGGGTGCAACTAATGAAAAACTGTTTTTT.

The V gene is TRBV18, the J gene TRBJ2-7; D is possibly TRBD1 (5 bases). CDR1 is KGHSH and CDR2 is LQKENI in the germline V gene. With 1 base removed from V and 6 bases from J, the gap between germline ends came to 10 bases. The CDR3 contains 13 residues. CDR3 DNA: TGTGCCAGCTCACCACTGGACATTAGCGAGCAGTACTTC. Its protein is CASSPLDISEQYF.

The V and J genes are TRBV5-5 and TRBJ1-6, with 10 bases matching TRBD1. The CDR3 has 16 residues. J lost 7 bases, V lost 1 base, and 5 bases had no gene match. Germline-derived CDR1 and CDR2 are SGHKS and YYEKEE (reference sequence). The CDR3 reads CASSLTWDRGNSPLHF. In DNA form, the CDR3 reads TGTGCCAGCAGCTTGACGTGGGACAGGGGAAATTCACCCCTCCACTTT.

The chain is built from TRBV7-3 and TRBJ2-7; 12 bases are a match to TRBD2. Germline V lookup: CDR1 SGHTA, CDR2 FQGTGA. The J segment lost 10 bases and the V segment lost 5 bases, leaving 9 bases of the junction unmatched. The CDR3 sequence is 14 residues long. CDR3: CASSPSRTSGAQYF. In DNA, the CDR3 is TGTGCCAGCAGCCCTTCACGGACTAGCGGGGCCCAGTACTTC.

The CDR3 DNA reads TGTGCCAGCAGTGGGGAAACGACAACTAATGAAAAACTGTTTTTT. Amino acids: CASSGETTTNEKLFF. This chain links TRBV25-1 with TRBJ1-4; no clear D gene. Germline V gene lookup returns CDR1 MGHDK and CDR2 SYGVNS. Trimming removed 4 bases from V and 0 bases from J, with 9 bases in between. CDR3 length equals 15 residues.

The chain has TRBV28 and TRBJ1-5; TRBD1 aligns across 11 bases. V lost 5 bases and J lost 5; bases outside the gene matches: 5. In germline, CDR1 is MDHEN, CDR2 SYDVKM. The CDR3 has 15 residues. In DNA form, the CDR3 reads TGTGCCAGCAGTCAAACGGGACAGGGGGATCAGCCCCAGCATTTT. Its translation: CASSQTGQGDQPQHF.

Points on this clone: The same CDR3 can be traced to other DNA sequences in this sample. CDR3 DNA sequence: TGTGCCACCAGCAGAGATGGAGGCGGCTACACCTTC. Translating it yields CATSRDGGGYTF. V gene TRBV15 combines with J gene TRBJ1-2; D is uncertain. The CDR3 has 12 amino acids. Germline V CDR1 and CDR2: LNHNV, YYDKDF (reference sequence). V lost 0 bases, J lost 8 bases, and 7 bases lay in between.

The DNA for the CDR3 is TGTGCCAGCTCAACAAGACAGGGTCCAGATACGCAGTATTTT. Protein product: CASSTRQGPDTQYF. The V call is TRBV18, the J call TRBJ2-3; 7 nucleotides line up with TRBD1. The germline CDR1 and CDR2 sequences are KGHSH and LQKENI. This CDR3 region has 14 residues. V lost 5 bases and J lost 4; bases outside the gene matches: 6.

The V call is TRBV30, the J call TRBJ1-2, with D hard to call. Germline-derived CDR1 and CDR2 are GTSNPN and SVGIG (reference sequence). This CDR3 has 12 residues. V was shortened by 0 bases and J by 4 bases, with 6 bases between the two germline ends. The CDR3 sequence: CAWSVQTYGYTF. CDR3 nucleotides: TGTGCCTGGAGTGTACAGACCTATGGCTACACCTTC.

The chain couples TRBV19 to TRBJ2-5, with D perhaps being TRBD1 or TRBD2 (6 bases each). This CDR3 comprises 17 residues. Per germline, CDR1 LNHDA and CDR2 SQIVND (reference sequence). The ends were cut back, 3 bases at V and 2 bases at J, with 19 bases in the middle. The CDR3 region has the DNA TGTGCCAGTAGTATCCCCGGAGGGGCAGGGGATCAAGAGACCCAGTACTTC. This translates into CASSIPGGAGDQETQYF. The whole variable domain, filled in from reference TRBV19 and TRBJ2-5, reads DGGITQSPKYLFRKEGQNVTLSCEQNLNHDAMYWYRQDPGQGLRLIYYSQIVNDFQKGDIAEGYSVSREKKESFPLTVTSAQKNPTAFYLCASSIPGGAGDQETQYFGPGTRLLVL.

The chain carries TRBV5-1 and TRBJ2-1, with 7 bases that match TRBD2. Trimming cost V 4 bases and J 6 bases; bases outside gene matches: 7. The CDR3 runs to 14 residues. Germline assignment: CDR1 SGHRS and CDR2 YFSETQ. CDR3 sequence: CASSPNPGGNEQFF. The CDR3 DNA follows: TGCGCCAGCAGCCCTAACCCGGGGGGCAATGAGCAGTTCTTC.

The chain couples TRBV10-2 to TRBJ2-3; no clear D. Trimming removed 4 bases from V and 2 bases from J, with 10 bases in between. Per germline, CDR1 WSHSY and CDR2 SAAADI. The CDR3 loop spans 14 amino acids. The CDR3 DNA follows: TGCGCCAGCAGTGGCAGGACCAACACAGATACGCAGTATTTT. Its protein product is CASSGRTNTDTQYF.

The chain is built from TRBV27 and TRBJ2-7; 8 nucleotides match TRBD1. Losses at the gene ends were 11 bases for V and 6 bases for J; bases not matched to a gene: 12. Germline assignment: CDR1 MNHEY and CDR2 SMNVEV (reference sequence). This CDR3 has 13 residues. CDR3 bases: TGTGCCGCTAGGACAGGGTTAACGGGCGAGCAGTACTTC. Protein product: CAARTGLTGEQYF.

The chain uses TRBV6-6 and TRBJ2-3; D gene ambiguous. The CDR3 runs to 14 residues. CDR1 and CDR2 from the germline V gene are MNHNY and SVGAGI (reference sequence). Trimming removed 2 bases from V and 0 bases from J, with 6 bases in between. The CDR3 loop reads CASSYMDSTDTQYF. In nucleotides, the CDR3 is TGTGCCAGCAGTTACATGGATAGCACAGATACGCAGTATTTT.

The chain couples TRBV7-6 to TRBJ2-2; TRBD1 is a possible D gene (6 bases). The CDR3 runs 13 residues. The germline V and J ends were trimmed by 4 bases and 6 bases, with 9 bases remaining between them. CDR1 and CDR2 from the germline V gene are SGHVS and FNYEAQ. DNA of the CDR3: TGTGCCAGCAGCTCCACAGGGTCCGGGGAGCTGTTTTTT. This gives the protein CASSSTGSGELFF.

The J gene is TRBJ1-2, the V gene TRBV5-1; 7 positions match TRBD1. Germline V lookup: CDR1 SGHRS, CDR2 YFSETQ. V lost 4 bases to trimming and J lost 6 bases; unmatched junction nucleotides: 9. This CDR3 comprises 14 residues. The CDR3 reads CASSVGQAADGYTF. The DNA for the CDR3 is TGCGCCAGCAGCGTCGGACAGGCGGCGGATGGCTACACCTTC.

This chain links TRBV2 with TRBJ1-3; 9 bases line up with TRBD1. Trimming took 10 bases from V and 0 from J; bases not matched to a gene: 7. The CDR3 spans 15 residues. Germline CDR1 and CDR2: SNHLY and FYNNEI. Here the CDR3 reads CAMERDRVSGNTIYF. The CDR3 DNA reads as TGTGCCATGGAGCGGGACAGGGTCTCTGGAAACACCATATATTTT.

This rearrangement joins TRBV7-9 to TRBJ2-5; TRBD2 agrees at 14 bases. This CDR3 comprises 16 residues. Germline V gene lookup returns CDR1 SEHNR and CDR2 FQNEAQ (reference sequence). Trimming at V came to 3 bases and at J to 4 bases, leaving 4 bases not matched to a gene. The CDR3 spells CASSFWTSGGRETQYF. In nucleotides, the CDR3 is TGTGCCAGCAGCTTCTGGACTAGCGGGGGGAGAGAGACCCAGTACTTC.

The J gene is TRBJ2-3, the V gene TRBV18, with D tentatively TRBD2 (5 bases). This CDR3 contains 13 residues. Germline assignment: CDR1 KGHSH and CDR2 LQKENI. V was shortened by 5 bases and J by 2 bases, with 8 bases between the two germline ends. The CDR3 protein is CASSEGPTDTQYF. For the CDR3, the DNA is TGTGCCAGCTCAGAGGGCCCCACAGATACGCAGTATTTT.

The CDR3 bases are TGTGCCAGCAGTCACCCCGGGACATCCTACGAGCAGTACTTC. Translating it yields CASSHPGTSYEQYF. This chain uses TRBV27 with TRBJ2-7, with D maybe TRBD1 (6 bases). The CDR3 contains 14 residues. Trimming took off 5 bases at V and 1 base at J, with 12 bases between the two ends. The germline gives CDR1 MNHEY, CDR2 SMNVEV (reference sequence).

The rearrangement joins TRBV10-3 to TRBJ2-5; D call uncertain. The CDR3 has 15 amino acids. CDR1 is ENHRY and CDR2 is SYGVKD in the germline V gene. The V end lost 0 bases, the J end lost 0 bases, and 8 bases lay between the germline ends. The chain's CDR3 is CAISESVTYQETQYF. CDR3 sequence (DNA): TGTGCCATCAGTGAGTCTGTTACGTACCAAGAGACCCAGTACTTC.

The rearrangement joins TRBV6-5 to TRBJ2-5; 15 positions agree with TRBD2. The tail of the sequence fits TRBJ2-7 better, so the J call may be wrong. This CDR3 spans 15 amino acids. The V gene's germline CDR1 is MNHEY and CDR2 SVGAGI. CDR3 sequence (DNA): TGTGCCAGCACTGCCGGGACTAGCGGGAGGTACGAGCAGTACTTC. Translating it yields CASTAGTSGRYEQYF.